The clone carrying this TCR beta chain has just a few counts. The data stem from a study of blood T cell repertoires in COVID-19. About the research overall: Acute-phase and convalescent COVID-19 samples originated in the United States, Italy and Spain. The cDNA or gDNA used as material had been derived from T cells, B-cell-depleted T cells, or PBMCs.

Study processing details: The assay estimated nucleated cells by amplifying reference gene primers. Sequenced by immunoSEQ multiplex PCR; TCRdb stores in-frame clones only, minus some. V and J calls and clone size follow that table, whereas D and trimming were derived from the DNA. The sample contains around 55,000 clones, almost 85% of which appear only once. V was trimmed by 5 bases and J by 6 bases, leaving 11 bases between them. The CDR3 contains 14 residues. CDR1 and CDR2 (germline): MGHDK, SYGVNS. The clonotype was recovered from a human donor in a cohort sampled during active COVID-19. The V and J genes are TRBV25-1 and TRBJ1-6, with D hard to call. Material: peripheral blood. CDR3 loop: CASSILSVNSPLHF. CDR3 sequence (DNA): TGTGCCAGCAGTATTCTGTCGGTTAATTCACCCCTCCACTTT.